The 21 T cell receptor beta chains given below trace back to one sample, sequenced in a study of blood T cell repertoires in COVID-19. Clones were read by immunoSEQ multiplex PCR, and TCRdb kept only the in-frame ones, dropping some. Here the sample spans fewer than 250,000 clones, around 90% being singletons. Material for sequencing was PBMCs or T cells enriched from blood (not recorded which). The receptor source for this set is a woman between 18 and 29 years old who had recovered from COVID-19.

The J gene is TRBJ1-6, the V gene TRBV10-1, with D possibly TRBD1 on 6 matching bases. CDR1 and CDR2 from the germline V gene are WNHNN and SYGVQD (reference sequence). The CDR3 sequence is 15 residues long. Trimming shortened V by 3 bases and J by 9 bases, and 15 bases separated the two germline ends. The CDR3 protein is CASSEYSGGASPLHF. CDR3 nucleotides: TGCGCCAGCAGTGAATACAGTGGGGGCGCTTCACCCCTCCACTTT.

This chain connects TRBV27 to TRBJ1-6; weak D call: TRBD1 (6 bases). The CDR3 runs 19 residues. Germline assignment: CDR1 MNHEY and CDR2 SMNVEV (reference sequence). V lost 5 bases, J lost 7 bases, and 27 bases lay in between. CDR3 nucleotides: TGTGCCAGCAGTCGCCGTGGACAGATCCACGCTCCTGGGAATTCACCCCTCCACTTT. It yields the protein CASSRRGQIHAPGNSPLHF.

Worth noting for this clone: Other DNA sequences of this sample code for an identical CDR3. The chain carries TRBV28 and TRBJ1-5; TRBD1 might be the D (6 bases). This CDR3 is 14 amino acids long. Trimming left V 3 bases short and J 1 base short, with 7 bases between. CDR1 and CDR2 (germline): MDHEN, SYDVKM. CDR3 bases: TGTGCCAGCAGTTTTCAGGGGAGCAATCAGCCCCAGCATTTT. Its translation: CASSFQGSNQPQHF.

On this clone itself: Its ends do not fully match the called genes, so a read error is possible. The chain recombines TRBV7-8 with TRBJ1-4; D is unclear. The CDR3 is 15 residues long. Germline V lookup: CDR1 SGHVS, CDR2 FQNEAQ. DNA of the CDR3: TGTGCCAGCAGCCTAGCCAGGTTTTCCCGAGTAAAACTGTTTTTT. It translates to CASSLARFSRVKLFF. The full variable domain, rest sourced from reference TRBV7-8 and TRBJ1-4, is GAGVSQSPRYKVAKRGQDVALRCDPISGHVSLFWYQQALGQGPEFLTYFQNEAQLDKSGLPSDRFFAERPEGSVSTLKIQRTQQEDSAVYLCASSLARFSRVKLFFGSGTQLSVL.

The V and J genes are TRBV5-1 and TRBJ1-3, with 7 nucleotides matching TRBD1. The germline V gene encodes CDR1 SGHRS and CDR2 YFSETQ. V lost 0 bases and J lost 0; bases outside the gene matches: 6. This CDR3 is 17 amino acids long. CDR3 DNA: TGCGCCAGCAGCTTGGGGAACAGGGGTAACTCTGGAAACACCATATATTTT. Amino acids: CASSLGNRGNSGNTIYF.

The V gene is TRBV9, the J gene TRBJ2-7, with D tentatively TRBD2 (6 bases). The CDR3 covers 15 residues. Trimming removed 2 bases at V and 1 base at J, with 13 bases between. Germline CDR1 SGDLS, CDR2 YYNGEE. CDR3 nucleotide sequence: TGTGCCAGCAGCGTTGGGGGGTCCTTTTCCTACGAGCAGTACTTC. This encodes CASSVGGSFSYEQYF.

V gene TRBV19 combines with J gene TRBJ1-1, with TRBD1 identical over 8 bases. The CDR3 is 14 residues long. Germline values: CDR1 LNHDA, CDR2 SQIVND (reference sequence). Losses at the gene ends were 1 base for V and 5 bases for J; bases not matched to a gene: 3. CDR3 protein: CASSIAGGATEAFF. CDR3 sequence (DNA): TGTGCCAGTAGTATAGCAGGGGGCGCGACTGAAGCTTTCTTT.

The chain links TRBV7-9 to TRBJ2-7, with D possibly being TRBD2 (5 bases). The CDR3 runs to 13 residues. The V gene's germline CDR1 is SEHNR and CDR2 FQNEAQ (reference sequence). The germline V and J ends were trimmed by 3 bases and 7 bases, with 13 bases remaining between them. For the CDR3, the DNA is TGTGCCAGCAGCTTTGGACTCCCTTTTGAGCAGTACTTC. Translation: CASSFGLPFEQYF. Complete variable domain (other parts from reference TRBV7-9 and TRBJ2-7): DTGVSQNPRHKITKRGQNVTFRCDPISEHNRLYWYRQTLGQGPEFLTYFQNEAQLEKSRLLSDRFSAERPKGSFSTLEIQRTEQGDSAMYLCASSFGLPFEQYFGPGTRLTVT.

The chain is built from TRBV3-1 (or the pseudogene TRBV3-2) and TRBJ2-5; TRBD2 is a possible D gene (6 bases). From germline, CDR1 is LGHDT and CDR2 YNNKEL (reference sequence). The CDR3 consists of 13 residues. V was pared by 4 bases and J by 5 bases, with 11 bases between. CDR3 bases: TGTGCCAGCAGCCGGGGCGGGGTGGAGACCCAGTACTTC. Encoded protein: CASSRGGVETQYF.

The chain is built from TRBV7-9 and TRBJ1-2; D is possibly TRBD1 (6 bases). Germline CDR1 and CDR2: SEHNR and FQNEAQ (reference sequence). This CDR3 has 15 residues. The V and J ends lost 0 bases and 4 bases respectively, with 12 bases between them. The CDR3 protein is CASSLAQGQFYGYTF. The CDR3 DNA reads as TGTGCCAGCAGCTTAGCACAAGGACAGTTCTATGGCTACACCTTC.

The rearrangement joins TRBV5-4 to TRBJ2-7; a possible D gene is TRBD1 (5 bases). CDR1 SGHNT and CDR2 YYREEE come from the germline V gene (reference sequence). The CDR3 is made up of 13 amino acids. V lost 7 bases, J lost 2 bases, and 13 bases lay in between. This chain's CDR3 is CASATALTYEQYF. CDR3 sequence (DNA): TGTGCCAGCGCGACAGCCTTAACCTACGAGCAGTACTTC. Complete variable domain (other parts from reference TRBV5-4 and TRBJ2-7): ETGVTQSPTHLIKTRGQQVTLRCSSQSGHNTVSWYQQALGQGPQFIFQYYREEENGRGNFPPRFSGLQFPNYSSELNVNALELDDSALYLCASATALTYEQYFGPGTRLTVT.

The chain recombines TRBV7-3 with TRBJ2-2, with D possibly TRBD1 on 5 matching bases. Germline V CDR1 and CDR2: SGHTA, FQGTGA. The V end lost 5 bases, the J end lost 1 base, and 8 bases lay between the germline ends. The CDR3 has 14 residues. CDR3 amino acids: CASSRTGNTGELFF. The CDR3 DNA is TGTGCCAGCAGCCGAACAGGGAACACCGGGGAGCTGTTTTTT.

The CDR3 loop reads CASSAGFNEQYF. CDR3 bases: TGTGCCAGCAGCGCAGGTTTTAACGAGCAGTACTTC. V is TRBV7-9 and J is TRBJ2-7; no definite D call. Germline-derived CDR1 and CDR2 are SEHNR and FQNEAQ (reference sequence). Trimming pared 5 bases from V and 5 bases from J, leaving 10 bases between. This CDR3 region has 12 residues.

The genes are TRBV27 and TRBJ2-7, with D perhaps TRBD2 (6 bases). The CDR3 sequence is 15 residues long. V was shortened by 5 bases and J by 3 bases, with 17 bases between the two germline ends. Germline CDR1 and CDR2: MNHEY and SMNVEV (reference sequence). The DNA for the CDR3 is TGTGCCAGCAGTCCCGTAGGGCGGGGACTCTACGAGCAGTACTTC. Translating gives CASSPVGRGLYEQYF.

This clone appeared once. The chain links TRBV28 to TRBJ1-3, with 10 bases identical to TRBD1. Per germline, CDR1 MDHEN and CDR2 SYDVKM. J was trimmed by 4 bases and V by 6 bases; bases with no gene match: 6. The CDR3 contains 15 residues. Here the CDR3 reads CASRTRQGAGNTIYF. CDR3 DNA: TGTGCCAGCAGGACACGACAGGGGGCCGGAAACACCATATATTTT.

The rearrangement links TRBV28 to TRBJ2-3; TRBD2 aligns across 10 bases. V lost 3 bases and J lost 3; bases outside the gene matches: 6. There are 16 residues in the CDR3. CDR1 is MDHEN, CDR2 SYDVKM, per germline. The CDR3 is CASSLLAGEGTDTQYF. In nucleotides, the CDR3 is TGTGCCAGCAGTTTGCTAGCGGGGGAGGGAACAGATACGCAGTATTTT.

This clone counts as medium-sized. The chain recombines TRBV4-2 with TRBJ1-2; 8 bases match TRBD1. CDR3 length: 16 amino acids. The V gene end was trimmed by 0 bases and the J gene end by 4 bases; junction bases not matched to a gene: 7. Germline CDR1 reads LGHNA; CDR2 reads YNFKEQ. DNA for the CDR3: TGTGCCAGCAGCCAAGATGCGGACAGGGACTTCTATGGCTACACCTTC. Its translation is CASSQDADRDFYGYTF.

This clone was observed once. The rearrangement links TRBV5-6 to TRBJ2-5; D is unclear. CDR1 is SGHDT and CDR2 is YYEEEE in the germline V gene. CDR3 size: 15 residues. Between the trimmed V and J ends, which lost 3 bases and 1 base, there was a span of 13 bases. CDR3 residues: CASSSYHASQETQYF. The CDR3 DNA reads TGTGCCAGCAGCTCCTACCACGCGAGCCAAGAGACCCAGTACTTC. Full variable domain (rest looked up from reference TRBV5-6 and TRBJ2-5): DAGVTQSPTHLIKTRGQQVTLRCSPKSGHDTVSWYQQALGQGPQFIFQYYEEEERQRGNFPDRFSGHQFPNYSSELNVNALLLGDSALYLCASSSYHASQETQYFGPGTRLLVL.

The V and J genes are TRBV7-3 and TRBJ1-2, with D possibly matching TRBD1 (6 bases). Germline CDR1 is SGHTA and CDR2 is FQGTGA. V was cut by 1 base and J by 4 bases, with 7 bases left in between. This CDR3 region has 13 residues. CDR3 residues: CASSLNRAYGYTF. For the CDR3, the DNA is TGTGCCAGCAGCTTAAACAGGGCCTATGGCTACACCTTC.

The CDR3: CASSPDRGLNTEAFF. DNA for the CDR3: TGTGCCAGCAGCCCCGACAGGGGACTGAACACTGAAGCTTTCTTT. The chain links TRBV5-6 to TRBJ1-1; 8 nucleotides agree with TRBD1. Germline V gene sequence: CDR1 SGHDT, CDR2 YYEEEE. The CDR3 loop spans 15 amino acids. V shed 4 bases and J 0 bases; nucleotides not matched to a gene: 5.

The genes are TRBV3-1 (or the pseudogene TRBV3-2) and TRBJ1-1; 9 nucleotides agree with TRBD1. Germline lookup yields CDR1 LGHDT and CDR2 YNNKEL (reference sequence). V shed 0 bases, J shed 2 bases, and the junction held 16 bases outside the gene matches. This CDR3 is 20 amino acids long. The CDR3, as DNA: TGTGCCAGCAGCCAAGATAGGGGACAGGGTCTCGGTTTGACCAACACTGAAGCTTTCTTT. Its translation is CASSQDRGQGLGLTNTEAFF.